A selection of T cell receptor beta chains follows, all from one sample in a study of cytomegalovirus exposure and HLA in healthy donors. This table comes from immunoSEQ multiplex PCR, and its TCRdb copy is limited to in-frame clones, with some not included. The sample has more than 85,000 clones; 65% to 90% are singletons. The specimen was PBMCs. These receptors were collected from a woman under 30 in good health and CMV-seronegative. Each CDR3 is given with its conserved first and last residue. D genes are given only for firm matches. Clone size is shown for a subset of rows, as once, few, many or a class of expanded clone.

J gene,clone size,V gene,D gene,CDR3 DNA,CDR3 protein
TRBJ2-7,NA,TRBV7-2,NA,TGTGCCAGCAGCTTACAGGGGACCTCCTACGAGCAGTACTTC,CASSLQGTSYEQYF
TRBJ2-5,once,TRBV5-1,TRBD1,TGCGCCAGCAGATTCACAAAACAGGGGGGTCAAGAGACCCAGTACTTC,CASRFTKQGGQETQYF
TRBJ2-3,NA,TRBV2,TRBD1,TGTGCCAGCAGTCGGGACAGCTTTAGCACAGATACGCAGTATTTT,CASSRDSFSTDTQYF
TRBJ1-2,NA,TRBV4-3,TRBD1,TGCGCCAGCAGCCCATCGCAGGGGGATAATGGCTACACCTTC,CASSPSQGDNGYTF
TRBJ1-1,NA,TRBV7-9,TRBD1,TGTGCCAGCAGCTTAGCCCCGACAGGGATGAACACTGAAGCTTTCTTT,CASSLAPTGMNTEAFF
TRBJ1-2,NA,TRBV5-4,NA,TGTGCCAGCAGCTTGTCCCCTGAGGGCAGCGACTATGGCTACACCTTC,CASSLSPEGSDYGYTF
TRBJ2-1,NA,TRBV5-4,NA,TGTGCCAGCAGCGCCGGGTCCTACAATGAGCAGTTCTTC,CASSAGSYNEQFF
TRBJ2-7,NA,TRBV7-2,NA,TGTGCCAGCAGCCGCGTAGCGGTCTCCTACGAGCAGTACTTC,CASSRVAVSYEQYF
TRBJ1-3,few,TRBV10-3,TRBD1,TGTGCCATCAGTGAGCCGGGACAGGGGGCTGGAAACACCATATATTTT,CAISEPGQGAGNTIYF
TRBJ2-3,NA,TRBV4-3,TRBD1,TGCGCCAGCAGCCAAGAAGGGGGCGGGACAGATACGCAGTATTTT,CASSQEGGGTDTQYF
TRBJ2-2,NA,TRBV7-2,NA,TGTGCCAGCAGCAAAGCGCCGGGGAACACCGGGGAGCTGTTTTTT,CASSKAPGNTGELFF
TRBJ1-2,NA,TRBV28,NA,TGCGCCAGCAGTCAGATACGAAGTTACACCTTC,CASSQIRSYTF
TRBJ2-5,NA,TRBV4-3,TRBD1,TGCGCCAGCAGCGCAACCGGGACAGGTCTCACAGAGACCCAGTACTTC,CASSATGTGLTETQYF
TRBJ2-7,NA,TRBV30,TRBD2,TGTGCCTGGGCGGGCTTAGCGGGTGGGGAGCAGTACTTC,CAWAGLAGGEQYF
TRBJ1-1,NA,TRBV7-7,NA,TGTGCCAGCAGCTTTAACACGAACACTGAAGCTTTCTTT,CASSFNTNTEAFF
TRBJ2-1,NA,TRBV27,TRBD2,TGTGCCAGCAGTTTACTTGTAGCGGGAGGGTCCAATGAGCAGTTCTTC,CASSLLVAGGSNEQFF
TRBJ2-1,NA,TRBV28,NA,TGTGCCAGCAGTCCCTACAGGGCACTATACAATGAGCAGTTCTTC,CASSPYRALYNEQFF
TRBJ2-7,few,TRBV5-5,NA,TGTGCCAGCAGCTTGGAAGGGAGCTCCTACGAGCAGTACTTC,CASSLEGSSYEQYF
TRBJ1-2,few,TRBV7-2,TRBD1,TGTGCCAGCAGCCCTGGGACAGGCTATGGCTACACCTTC,CASSPGTGYGYTF
TRBJ2-2,NA,TRBV5-1,NA,TGCGCCAGCAGCTTGGGTTTAGCGGTAACCACCGGGGAGCTGTTTTTT,CASSLGLAVTTGELFF
TRBJ2-1,once,TRBV2,TRBD2,TGTGCCTCCGGGACCTACGCGGGGGGAGAGCAGTTCTTC,CASGTYAGGEQFF
TRBJ2-7,NA,TRBV6-5,TRBD1,TGTGCCAGCAGTTTTAACAGGGGGGACCTTTACGAGCAGTACTTC,CASSFNRGDLYEQYF
TRBJ1-5,NA,TRBV5-6,NA,TGTGCCAGCAGCTTAGGGGTGCAGTACAATCAGCCCCAGCATTTT,CASSLGVQYNQPQHF
TRBJ1-1,NA,TRBV11-3,NA,TGTGCCAGCAGCCCCGGCGGGGGGCAGGACACTGAAGCTTTCTTT,CASSPGGGQDTEAFF
TRBJ2-3,NA,TRBV10-3,TRBD2,TGTGCCATCAGTGAGTCTTTTAGCGGGGGGATGTCAGATACGCAGTATTTT,CAISESFSGGMSDTQYF
TRBJ2-6,NA,TRBV11-1,TRBD1,TGTGCCAGCAGCTCGGACAGGGGGGCTGGGGCCAACGTCCTGACTTTC,CASSSDRGAGANVLTF
TRBJ2-2,NA,TRBV19,TRBD2,TGTGCCAGTAGTAGAGGGGGGAGGGGCTCGGGAGGGCCGGGAACCGGGGAGCTGTTTTTT,CASSRGGRGSGGPGTGELFF
TRBJ1-2,NA,TRBV19,NA,TGTGCCAGTAGTATACAGGGGAAGTATGGCTACACCTTC,CASSIQGKYGYTF
TRBJ2-1,NA,TRBV6-4,TRBD2,TGTGCCAGCAGTGAAGGGGCGGGGGGCGGCGATGAGCAGTTCTTC,CASSEGAGGGDEQFF
TRBJ1-4,few,TRBV19,NA,TGTGCCAGTAGGAGACCGGGCGAAGCGGGTGAAAAACTGTTTTTT,CASRRPGEAGEKLFF
TRBJ2-7,NA,TRBV7-6,TRBD2,TGTGCCAGCAGCCCTGGGACTAGCGGAGCCTACGAGCAGTACTTC,CASSPGTSGAYEQYF
TRBJ1-5,NA,TRBV6-1,TRBD1,TGTGCCAGCAGTGAAGACTTTGGGAGGACAGGGGGCGGCAATCAGCCCCAGCATTTT,CASSEDFGRTGGGNQPQHF
TRBJ2-7,NA,TRBV11-1,TRBD1,TGTGCCAGCAGCCAAGCCGGGACAGGGCTCTACGAGCAGTACTTC,CASSQAGTGLYEQYF
TRBJ2-3,NA,TRBV9,TRBD2,TGTGCCAGCAGCGCCGGGACCCCGCGGGAGGTCACAGATACGCAGTATTTT,CASSAGTPREVTDTQYF
TRBJ2-4,NA,TRBV6-5,NA,TGTGCCAGCAGTTACCCCCTTAAAAAGTACTTC,CASSYPLKKYF
TRBJ1-3,few,TRBV7-6,NA,TGTGCCAGCAGCTTAACCAGGGGATCTGGAAACACCATATATTTT,CASSLTRGSGNTIYF
TRBJ1-5,few,TRBV4-1,NA,TGCGCCAGCAGCCAAGGGGGGGTCTCGGGTCAGCCCCAGCATTTT,CASSQGGVSGQPQHF
TRBJ1-5,NA,TRBV7-2,NA,TGTGCCAGCAGCTTAGCAGCTTATAGCAATCAGCCCCAGCATTTT,CASSLAAYSNQPQHF
TRBJ2-5,NA,TRBV7-7,NA,TGTGCTAGCAGCTTAGATTTAACAGGCAGGGAGACCCAGTACTTC,CASSLDLTGRETQYF
TRBJ2-5,NA,TRBV30,TRBD1,TGTGCCTGGTCTTGGGACAGGGGGCGAGAGACCCAGTACTTC,CAWSWDRGRETQYF
TRBJ1-3,NA,TRBV5-1,NA,TGCGCCAGCAGCCCTGGCGCGGGTGCCGGAGGAAACACCATATATTTT,CASSPGAGAGGNTIYF
TRBJ2-5,NA,TRBV15,NA,TGTGCCACCAGCAATACGGTCAACCTCGGTGAGACCCAGTACTTC,CATSNTVNLGETQYF
TRBJ2-1,NA,TRBV4-3,TRBD2,TGCGCCAGCAGCCAAGGGGCGGGAGCGAGAAATGAGCAGTTCTTC,CASSQGAGARNEQFF
TRBJ2-7,few,TRBV6-6,NA,TGTGCCAGCAGTGAGAGGTACGAGCAGTACTTC,CASSERYEQYF
TRBJ2-5,NA,TRBV29-1,NA,TGCAGCGTTGCGGTGCTAGAGAGGGCAGAGACCCAGTACTTC,CSVAVLERAETQYF
TRBJ2-6,many,TRBV6-4,TRBD2,TGTGCCAGCAGTAGTACTAGCGGGGATGGGGCCAACGTCCTGACTTTC,CASSSTSGDGANVLTF
TRBJ2-7,NA,TRBV27,TRBD1,TGTGCCAGCAGTTTATCGGCGACAGGGAACGAGCAGTACTTC,CASSLSATGNEQYF
TRBJ2-5,NA,TRBV9,NA,TGTGCCAGCAGCGTAGTGAGGGAGGAGACCCAGTACTTC,CASSVVREETQYF
TRBJ1-6,NA,TRBV11-3,TRBD1,TGTGCCAGCAGCTTAGCATCAGGGGGTTCTTCACCCCTCCACTTT,CASSLASGGSSPLHF
TRBJ2-2,NA,TRBV30,TRBD2,TGTGCCTGGAGTCTTGTAGCGGGGTCCGGGGAGCTGTTTTTT,CAWSLVAGSGELFF
TRBJ2-7,NA,TRBV28,TRBD1,TGTGCCAGCAGGCCTACACAGGGGTGGGATGACGAGCAGTACTTC,CASRPTQGWDDEQYF
TRBJ1-1,NA,TRBV2,NA,TGTGCCAGCAGTGAAGCTAGATCGGTATTGGCGGTGAACACTGAAGCTTTCTTT,CASSEARSVLAVNTEAFF
TRBJ2-3,NA,TRBV7-7,TRBD2,TGTGCTAGCAGCCCTTTCCTGACTAGCGCCCGCACAGATACGCAGTATTTT,CASSPFLTSARTDTQYF
TRBJ2-5,NA,TRBV4-3,TRBD2,TGCGCCAGCAGCCAAGAACGTAGGACGGCGAGCGGGGAGACTCAGTACTTC,CASSQERRTASGETQYF
TRBJ2-1,once,TRBV7-8,NA,TGTGCCAGCAGCCCAGGAGGAAACTCCTACAATGAGCAGTTCTTC,CASSPGGNSYNEQFF